This note documents a single TCR beta chain sequence. The data originate from a study of CD8 T cell repertoires and HIV-1 epitope variants. Assay: immunoSEQ multiplex PCR; the TCRdb copy retains only in-frame clones and omits some. The table includes more than 85,000 clones, over 70% detected once. V lost 4 bases and J 8 bases, leaving 18 bases between the germline ends. CDR1 and CDR2 from the germline V gene are SGHNT and YYREEE (reference sequence). The CDR3 totals 14 residues. The V call is TRBV5-4, the J call TRBJ1-2; D call uncertain. The sequence was collected from a male donor with HIV. Sequencing was done on a sample of uncultured baseline CD8+ T cells from peripheral blood mononuclear cells (PBMCs). CDR3 protein: CASSTTDGLGGYTF. The CDR3, as DNA: TGTGCCAGCAGCACCACGGACGGGTTAGGAGGCTACACCTTC.